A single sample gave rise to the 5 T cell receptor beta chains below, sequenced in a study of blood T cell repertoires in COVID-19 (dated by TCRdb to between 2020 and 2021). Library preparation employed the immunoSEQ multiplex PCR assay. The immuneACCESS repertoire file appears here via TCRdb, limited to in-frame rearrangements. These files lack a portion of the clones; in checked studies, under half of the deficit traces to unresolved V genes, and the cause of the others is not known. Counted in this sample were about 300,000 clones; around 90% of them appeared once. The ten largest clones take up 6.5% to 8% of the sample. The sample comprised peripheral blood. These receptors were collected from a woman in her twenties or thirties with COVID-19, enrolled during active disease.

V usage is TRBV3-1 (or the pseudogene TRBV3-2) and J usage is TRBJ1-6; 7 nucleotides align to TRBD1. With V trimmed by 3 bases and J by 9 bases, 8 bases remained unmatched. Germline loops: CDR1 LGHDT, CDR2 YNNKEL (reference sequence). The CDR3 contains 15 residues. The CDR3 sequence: CASSQGTVGGSPLHF. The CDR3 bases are TGTGCCAGCAGCCAGGGGACAGTGGGGGGTTCACCCCTCCACTTT.

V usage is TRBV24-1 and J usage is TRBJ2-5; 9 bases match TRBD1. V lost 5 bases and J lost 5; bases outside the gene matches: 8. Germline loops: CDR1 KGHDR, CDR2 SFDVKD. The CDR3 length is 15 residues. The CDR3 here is CATSVLDRGGETQYF. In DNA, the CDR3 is TGTGCCACCAGTGTTCTGGACAGGGGCGGGGAGACCCAGTACTTC.

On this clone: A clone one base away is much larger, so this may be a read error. The CDR3 bases are TGTGTCAGCAGTGCGGGACTCAACACTGAAGCTTTCTTT. Translating it yields CVSSAGLNTEAFF. The V gene is TRBV12-3 or TRBV12-4, the J gene TRBJ1-1; a weak D match, TRBD1 (5 bases). CDR3 length: 13 amino acids.

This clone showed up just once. The CDR3 is CASSQAGRNGYTF. The CDR3 region has the DNA TGCGCCAGCAGCCAAGCGGGTCGGAATGGCTACACCTTC. This rearrangement joins TRBV4-3 to TRBJ1-2; D remains unclear. The germline gives CDR1 LGHNA, CDR2 YSLEER. Between the trimmed V and J ends, which lost 1 base and 6 bases, there was a span of 9 bases. This CDR3 has 13 amino acids.

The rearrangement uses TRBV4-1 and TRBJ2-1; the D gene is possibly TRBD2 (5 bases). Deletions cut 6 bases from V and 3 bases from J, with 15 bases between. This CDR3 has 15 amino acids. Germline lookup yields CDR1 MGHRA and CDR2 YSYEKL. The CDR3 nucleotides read TGCGCCAGCAGAGAAGGGAGTGGGCTCTACAATGAGCAGTTCTTC. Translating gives CASREGSGLYNEQFF.